Below, one TCR beta chain is given with its context. This receptor's antigen is unknown. No base-level quality is on record; no much larger clone is a single base apart. This record belongs to a study of shared T cell receptors in the human thymus (dated by TCRdb to the early 2020s). Notes on the research overall: The study examined how the human thymus generates shared, self-reactive T-cell receptor alpha chains.

The method was the immunoSEQ multiplex PCR assay. TCRdb provides this immuneACCESS table in a form limited to in-frame rearrangements. Some clones are lacking; in checked studies, under half of them reflect an unresolved V gene, and why the rest are absent is not known. The sample data list over 350,000 clones, and 85% to 95% of these were observed just once. The biggest ten clones account for roughly 0.021% of the sample. CDR3 length: 18 amino acids, cysteine to phenylalanine. Only CDR3 DNA is held: 54 bases, read in frame from base 1. V is clipped by 3 bases and J by 1 base, and the sequence between their germline boundaries is 19 bases long. Looking up the germline V gene yields CDR1 MGHRA and CDR2 YSYEKL.

The TCR sequence derives from a human donor. This receptor chain uses TRBV4-1 and TRBJ1-5, with no confident D gene call. The sample was thymocytes. The CDR3 is CASSHYFGRWVSNQPQHF. At the DNA level, the sequence is TGCGCCAGCAGCCACTACTTCGGTCGGTGGGTCAGCAATCAGCCCCAGCATTTT.